This T cell receptor beta chain was identified during a study of T cell responses to AZD1222 COVID-19 vaccine. Method: immunoSEQ multiplex PCR; TCRdb's copy keeps in-frame clones and lacks some. The data show 180,000 or so clones, approximately 89% seen once. The germline gives CDR1 SGHVS, CDR2 FNYEAQ. V was clipped by 6 bases and J by 0 bases, with 9 bases between them. This CDR3 spans 15 amino acids. Here the sequenced sample was peripheral blood, taken 28 days after the second AZD1222 dose. The source of this sequence is an adult who received the AZD1222 COVID-19 vaccine. The J gene is TRBJ1-6, the V gene TRBV7-6; the D is unclear. The DNA of the CDR3 is TGTGCCAGCAGGACGCAGAACTCCTATAATTCACCCCTCCACTTT. Protein: CASRTQNSYNSPLHF. The whole variable domain, filled in from reference TRBV7-6 and TRBJ1-6, reads GAGVSQSPRYKVTKRGQDVALRCDPISGHVSLYWYRQALGQGPEFLTYFNYEAQQDKSGLPNDRFSAERPEGSISTLTIQRTEQRDSAMYRCASRTQNSYNSPLHFGNGTRLTVT.